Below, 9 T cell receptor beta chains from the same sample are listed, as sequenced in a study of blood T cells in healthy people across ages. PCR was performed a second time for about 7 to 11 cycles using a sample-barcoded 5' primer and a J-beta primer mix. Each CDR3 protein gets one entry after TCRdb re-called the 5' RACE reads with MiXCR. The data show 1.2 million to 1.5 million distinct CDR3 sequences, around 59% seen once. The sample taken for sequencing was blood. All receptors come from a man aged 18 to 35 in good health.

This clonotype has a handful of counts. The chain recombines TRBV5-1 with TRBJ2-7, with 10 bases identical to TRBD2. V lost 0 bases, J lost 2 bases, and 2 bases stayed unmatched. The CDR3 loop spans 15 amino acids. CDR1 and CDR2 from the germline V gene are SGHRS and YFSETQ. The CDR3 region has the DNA TGCGCCAGCAGCTTGGAGCTAGCGGGAGCCTACGAGCAGTACTTC. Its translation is CASSLELAGAYEQYF. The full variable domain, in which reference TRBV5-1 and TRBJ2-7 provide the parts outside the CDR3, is KAGVTQTPRYLIKTRGQQVTLSCSPISGHRSVSWYQQTPGQGLQFLFEYFSETQRNKGNFPGRFSGRQFSNSRSEMNVSTLELGDSALYLCASSLELAGAYEQYFGPGTRLTVT.

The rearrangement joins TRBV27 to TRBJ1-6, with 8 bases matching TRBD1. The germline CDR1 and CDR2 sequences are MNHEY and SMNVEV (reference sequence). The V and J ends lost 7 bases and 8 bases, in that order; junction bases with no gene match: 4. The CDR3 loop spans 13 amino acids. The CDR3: CASTRTGYSPLHF. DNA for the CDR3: TGTGCCAGCACCCGGACAGGGTATTCACCCCTCCACTTT.

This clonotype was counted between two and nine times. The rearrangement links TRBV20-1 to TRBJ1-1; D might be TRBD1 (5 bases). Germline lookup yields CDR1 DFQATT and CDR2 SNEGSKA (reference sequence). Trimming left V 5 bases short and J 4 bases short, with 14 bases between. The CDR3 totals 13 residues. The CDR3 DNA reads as TGCAGTGCTTGGGTGCCGGGACTCACTGAAGCTTTCTTT. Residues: CSAWVPGLTEAFF.

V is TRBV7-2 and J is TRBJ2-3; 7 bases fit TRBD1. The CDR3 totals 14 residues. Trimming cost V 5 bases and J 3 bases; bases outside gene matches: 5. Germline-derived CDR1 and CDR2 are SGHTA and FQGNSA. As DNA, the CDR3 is TGTGCCAGCAGCGTCGGACAGGTTACAGATACGCAGTATTTT. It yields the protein CASSVGQVTDTQYF. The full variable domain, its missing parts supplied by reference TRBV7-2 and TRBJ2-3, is GAGVSQSPSNKVTEKGKDVELRCDPISGHTALYWYRQSLGQGLEFLIYFQGNSAPDKSGLPSDRFSAERTGGSVSTLTIQRTQQEDSAVYLCASSVGQVTDTQYFGPGTRLTVL.

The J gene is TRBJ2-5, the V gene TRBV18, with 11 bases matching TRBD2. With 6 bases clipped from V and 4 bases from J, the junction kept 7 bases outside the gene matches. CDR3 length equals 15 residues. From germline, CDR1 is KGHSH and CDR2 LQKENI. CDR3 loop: CASSPTSGNRETQYF. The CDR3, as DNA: TGTGCCAGCTCTCCGACTAGCGGGAATAGAGAGACCCAGTACTTC.

The CDR3 protein is CASSQVRTGGTGPQHF. In nucleotides, the CDR3 is TGCGCCAGCAGCCAAGTTCGGACAGGGGGCACGGGACCCCAGCATTTT. This chain connects TRBV4-1 to TRBJ1-5; 11 nucleotides agree with TRBD1. The CDR3 has 16 amino acids. Trimming at V came to 1 base and at J to 10 bases, leaving 9 bases not matched to a gene. Germline V gives CDR1 MGHRA, CDR2 YSYEKL.

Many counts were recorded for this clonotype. CDR3 sequence reads: CASSESPPREFNQPQHF. CDR3 DNA sequence: TGTGCCAGCAGTGAATCTCCCCCCAGAGAGTTCAATCAGCCCCAGCATTTT. V is TRBV25-1 and J is TRBJ1-5; D ambiguous. Germline CDR1 and CDR2: MGHDK and SYGVNS. CDR3 size: 17 residues. Trimming stripped 1 base from V and 3 bases from J, with 16 bases between.

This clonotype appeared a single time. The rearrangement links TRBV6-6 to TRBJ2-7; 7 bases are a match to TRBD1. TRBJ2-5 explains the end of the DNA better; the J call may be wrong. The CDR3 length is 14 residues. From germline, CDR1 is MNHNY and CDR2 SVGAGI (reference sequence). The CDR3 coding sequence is TGTGCCAGCAGTTACGTCGCCAGGGGGGAGACCCAGTACTTC. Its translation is CASSYVARGETQYF.

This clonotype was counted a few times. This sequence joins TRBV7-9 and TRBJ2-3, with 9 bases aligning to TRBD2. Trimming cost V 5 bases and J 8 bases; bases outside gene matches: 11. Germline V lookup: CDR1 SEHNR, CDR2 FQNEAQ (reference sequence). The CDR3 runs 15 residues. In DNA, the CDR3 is TGTGCCAGCAGCCCCTTAGCGGGGGCCTCTTTTACGCAGTATTTT. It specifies CASSPLAGASFTQYF.